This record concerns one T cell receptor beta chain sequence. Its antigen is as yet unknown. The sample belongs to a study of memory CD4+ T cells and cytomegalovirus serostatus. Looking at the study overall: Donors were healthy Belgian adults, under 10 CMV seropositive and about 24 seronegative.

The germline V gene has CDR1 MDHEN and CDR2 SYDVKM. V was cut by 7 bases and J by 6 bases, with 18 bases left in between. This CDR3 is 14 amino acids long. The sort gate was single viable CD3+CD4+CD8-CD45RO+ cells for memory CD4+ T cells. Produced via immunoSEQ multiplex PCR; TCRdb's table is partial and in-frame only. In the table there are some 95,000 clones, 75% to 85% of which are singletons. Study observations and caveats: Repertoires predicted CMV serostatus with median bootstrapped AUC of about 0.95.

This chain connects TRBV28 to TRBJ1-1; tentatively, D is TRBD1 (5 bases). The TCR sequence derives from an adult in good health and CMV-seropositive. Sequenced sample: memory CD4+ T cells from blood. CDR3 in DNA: TGTGCCAGCAATCTTGACAGCGCCCATCCTGAAGCTTTCTTT. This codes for CASNLDSAHPEAFF.